This T cell receptor beta chain was captured by sequencing in a study of cytomegalovirus exposure and HLA in healthy donors. The germline V gene has CDR1 SGHAT and CDR2 FQNNGV. CDR3 length: 14 residues. The junction had 6 bases not matched to a gene; V was cut back by 5 bases and J by 5 bases. Libraries were prepared by immunoSEQ multiplex PCR; TCRdb keeps only in-frame clonotypes and omits some of them. This sample has under 150,000 clones, with over 75% found just once. The TCR sequence derives from a woman aged 18 to 35 in good health and CMV-seropositive. The chain uses TRBV11-2 and TRBJ2-7; 10 nucleotides align to TRBD1. Sequencing input: PBMCs. CDR3 amino acids: CASSPGQGNNEQYF. CDR3 sequence (DNA): TGTGCCAGCAGCCCGGGACAGGGGAACAACGAGCAGTACTTC.